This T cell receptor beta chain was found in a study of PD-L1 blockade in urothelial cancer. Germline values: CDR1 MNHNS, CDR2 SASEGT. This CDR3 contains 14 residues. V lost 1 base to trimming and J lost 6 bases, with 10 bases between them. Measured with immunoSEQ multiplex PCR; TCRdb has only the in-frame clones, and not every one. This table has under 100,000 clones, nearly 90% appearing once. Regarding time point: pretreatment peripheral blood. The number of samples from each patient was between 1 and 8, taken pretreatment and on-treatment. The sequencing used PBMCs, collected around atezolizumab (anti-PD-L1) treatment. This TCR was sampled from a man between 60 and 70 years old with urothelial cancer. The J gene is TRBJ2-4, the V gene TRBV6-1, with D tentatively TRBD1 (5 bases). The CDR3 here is CASSEVLGPNIQYF. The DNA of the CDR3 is TGTGCCAGCAGTGAAGTCCTGGGGCCAAACATTCAGTACTTC.